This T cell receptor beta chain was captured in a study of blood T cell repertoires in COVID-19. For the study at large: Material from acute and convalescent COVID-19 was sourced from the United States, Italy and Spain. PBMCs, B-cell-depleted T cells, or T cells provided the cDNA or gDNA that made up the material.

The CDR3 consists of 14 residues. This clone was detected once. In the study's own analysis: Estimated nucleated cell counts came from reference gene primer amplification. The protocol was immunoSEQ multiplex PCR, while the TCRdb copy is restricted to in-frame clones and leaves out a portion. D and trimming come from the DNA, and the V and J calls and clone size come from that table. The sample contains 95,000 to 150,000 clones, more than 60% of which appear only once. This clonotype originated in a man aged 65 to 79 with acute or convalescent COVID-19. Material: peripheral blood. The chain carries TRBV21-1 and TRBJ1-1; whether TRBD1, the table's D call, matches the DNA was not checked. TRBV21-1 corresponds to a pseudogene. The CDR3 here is CASSNRTGNTEAFF. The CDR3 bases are TGTGCCAGCAGCAACAGGACAGGGAACACTGAAGCTTTCTTT.